This TCR beta chain appears in the sequencing data of a study of breast tumors, draining lymph nodes, adjacent tissues (dated by TCRdb to the mid-2010s). Concerning the study at large: In breast cancer patients, the study compared the TCR beta repertoires of tumor, adjacent nontumor tissue and axillary lymph nodes. The study aimed to assess the relationships and possible T-cell exchange between tumor, surrounding tissue and draining lymph node repertoires in human breast cancer. Study-wide conclusions, independent of this receptor: A scenario in which most tumor T cells derive from the lymph node and then expand within tumor tissue was judged to be consistent with the data. T-cell repertoire diversity in tumors was found to be lower than in lymph nodes but higher than in nontumor tissue, and preferential V and J gene usage was observed. Tumor and nontumor tissue repertoires were significantly more similar in luminal-like than in basal-like breast cancer. The conclusion that tumor T cells originate in lymph nodes was presented as consistent with a hypothesis rather than as directly demonstrated.

CDR1 SGHNT and CDR2 YENEEA were looked up in the germline V gene. V drops 4 bases and J drops 6 bases, leaving 14 bases in between. Counted from cysteine to phenylalanine, this CDR3 has 14 amino acids. The read is trimmed to its CDR3 DNA, 42 bases read in frame from base 1. Details on this clonotype: Its specific antigen is unknown. No quality values exist for individual bases; no much larger clone is one base distant.

Sequencer: Illumina HiSeq 2000. Multiplex PCR amplification was used to generate the TCR beta chain libraries. High-throughput sequencing was used to analyze the amplified TCR beta chain products. Starting from the raw public reads, TCRdb applied fastp trimming at Q25, assembled clones with MiXCR and retained in-frame beta chains. Rows matching on CDR3 protein sequence are summarized as one entry with the most common DNA and genes. The table for this sample lists tens of thousands of distinct CDR3 sequences; 23% of them were counted only once. The ten largest make up roughly 8% of the sample. The chain joins TRBV11-3 to TRBJ2-3, and possibly TRBD2, on 5 matching bases. This TCR was recovered from a female donor with breast cancer. Some clones in this sample may be carry-over from other donors' samples. Material: breast tumor tissue. The CDR3 is CASSSRGSDDTQYF. The DNA is as follows: TGTGCCAGCAGCTCCCGGGGATCCGATGATACGCAGTATTTT.